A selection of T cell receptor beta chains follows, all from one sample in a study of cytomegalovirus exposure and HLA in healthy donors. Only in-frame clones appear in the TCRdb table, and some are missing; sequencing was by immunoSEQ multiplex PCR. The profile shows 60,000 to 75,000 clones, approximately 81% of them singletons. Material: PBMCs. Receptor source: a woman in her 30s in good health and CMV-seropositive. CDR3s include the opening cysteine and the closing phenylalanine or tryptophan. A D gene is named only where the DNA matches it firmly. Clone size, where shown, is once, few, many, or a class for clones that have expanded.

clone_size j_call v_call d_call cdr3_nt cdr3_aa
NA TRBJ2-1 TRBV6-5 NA TGTGCCAGCAGTTCCGTTGGTCGGGAGCCCTTGGATGAGCAGTTCTTC CASSSVGREPLDEQFF
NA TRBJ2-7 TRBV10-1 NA TGCGCCAGCAGTGAGTTCGGACTGACTTTGGACGAGCAGTACTTC CASSEFGLTLDEQYF
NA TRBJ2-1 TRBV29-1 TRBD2 TGCAGCGTTAAGACTAGCGGGAGCTACAATGAGCAGTTCTTC CSVKTSGSYNEQFF
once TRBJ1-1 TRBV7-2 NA TGTGCCAGCAGTCCCGGGAGGGGGGACACTGAAGCTTTCTTT CASSPGRGDTEAFF
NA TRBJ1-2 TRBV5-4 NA TGTGCCAGCAGCCGCCTCAACCTAGCAGAAGACGGTTTTCGCACCTTC CASSRLNLAEDGFRTF
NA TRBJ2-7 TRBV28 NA TGTGCCAGCAGTTTATGGGGGCGGGGAGGCTCCTACGAGCAGTACTTC CASSLWGRGGSYEQYF
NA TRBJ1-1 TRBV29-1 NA TGCAGCGTTGATCCCACAGAAACTGAAGCTTTCTTT CSVDPTETEAFF
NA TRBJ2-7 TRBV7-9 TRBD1 TGTGCCAGCAGCTTACAGGGGGCGACCTACGAGCAGTACTTC CASSLQGATYEQYF
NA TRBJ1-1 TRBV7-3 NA TGTGCCAGCAGCTTAACTCAGAACACTGAAGCTTTCTTT CASSLTQNTEAFF
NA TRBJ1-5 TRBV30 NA TGTGCCTGGGGCCGTAAGCAGGCCCCCCATCAGCCCCAGCATTTT CAWGRKQAPHQPQHF
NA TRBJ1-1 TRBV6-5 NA TGTGCCAGCAGGTTTACCGAGGACACTGAAGCTTTCTTT CASRFTEDTEAFF
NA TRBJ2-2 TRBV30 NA TGTGCCTGGAGTGTTTTAGTGGGGCGCCAGCTGTTTTTT CAWSVLVGRQLFF
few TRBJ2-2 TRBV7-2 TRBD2 TGTGCCAGCAGCTTAGAACTAGCGGGGACCGGGGAGCTGTTTTTT CASSLELAGTGELFF
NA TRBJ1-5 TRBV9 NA TGTGCCAGCAGCGTAGGGGGAGGGAATCAGCCCCAGCATTTT CASSVGGGNQPQHF
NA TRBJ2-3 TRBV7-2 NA TGTGCCAGCAGCTTAGGATCCGGGTCCCGCACAAATACGCAGTATTTT CASSLGSGSRTNTQYF
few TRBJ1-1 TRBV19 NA TGTGCCAGTAGTGGGTGGGCGAACACTGAAGCTTTCTTT CASSGWANTEAFF
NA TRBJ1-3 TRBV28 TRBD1 TGTGCCAGCAGCATGGACAGGGCCTCTGGAAACACCATATATTTT CASSMDRASGNTIYF
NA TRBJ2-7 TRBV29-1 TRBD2 TGCAGCGTTGGAGGGACTAGCAACCCCTACGAGCAGTACTTC CSVGGTSNPYEQYF
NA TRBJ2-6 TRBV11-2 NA TGTGCCAGCAGCCCGTCTGGGGCCAACGTCCTGACTTTC CASSPSGANVLTF